The TCR beta chain described here comes from a study of vaccination effects on CD4 cells after COVID-19. About this clone: Its antigen is unidentified.

Using viral peptide pools, the ViraFEST assay grew out antigen-specific CD4+ T cells prior to sequencing. Following culture for around 10 days, CD4+ T cells were isolated. Absence of prior SARS-CoV-2 infection characterized the vaccine recipients, who showed negative nucleocapsid antibodies. Sequencing used immunoSEQ multiplex PCR; TCRdb keeps in-frame clones, though not all of them. Here the sample spans roughly 52,000 clones, roughly 76% being singletons. V lost 6 bases to trimming and J lost 5 bases; unmatched junction nucleotides: 8. The germline CDR1 and CDR2 sequences are SNHLY and FYNNEI. The CDR3 loop spans 14 amino acids.

The V call is TRBV2, the J call TRBJ2-7; 9 bases agree with TRBD1. The sequence was collected from a human donor who received a COVID-19 vaccine. The input for sequencing was CD4+ T cells from PBMCs cultured with SARS-CoV-2 spike peptides, taken before COVID-19 vaccination. CDR3 sequence (DNA): TGTGCCAGCAGGGCGGGACAGGGAGTCGACGAGCAGTACTTC. It yields the protein CASRAGQGVDEQYF.